This TCR beta chain appears in the sequencing data of a study of OX40 agonist ivuxolimab in advanced cancers. Sequenced by immunoSEQ multiplex PCR; TCRdb stores in-frame clones only, minus some. Counted here are around 54,000 clones, 94% occurring once; the ten biggest clones make up 12%. V was clipped by 2 bases and J by 4 bases, with 20 bases between them. The germline CDR1 and CDR2 sequences are LNHDA and SQIVND (reference sequence). This CDR3 comprises 17 residues. The chain uses TRBV19 and TRBJ2-5, with a weak D call TRBD2 (6 bases). This TCR came from an adult with an advanced solid tumor such as melanoma, head and neck, liver or kidney cancer. The material was CD4+ or CD8+ T cells sorted from blood, obtained in a trial of the OX40 agonist ivuxolimab. CDR3 residues: CASSISGLPLGVETQYF. In nucleotides, the CDR3 is TGTGCCAGTAGTATATCAGGACTACCCCTGGGGGTAGAGACCCAGTACTTC.